This T cell receptor (beta chain) derives from a study of T cell responses to AZD1222 COVID-19 vaccine. Pooled in the analysis were second doses at about 4 or about 12 weeks. Study-wide findings and caveats: Females made up more of the donors, who were largely white British, and clonal diversity may have come out too low. No repertoire was sampled before or during the peak T cell response, only after it. Unmutated variant regions are reportedly the target of nearly half of TCRs that are spike-specific.

Details on this clone: The antigen remains unidentified.

Libraries were prepared by immunoSEQ multiplex PCR; TCRdb keeps only in-frame clonotypes and omits some of them. Altogether around 46,000 clones are present, approximately 90% being singletons, with the ten largest covering approximately 5.3%. This specimen consisted of peripheral blood, obtained 28 days after the second AZD1222 dose. The receptor was derived from an adult who received the AZD1222 COVID-19 vaccine.

CDR3 DNA: TGTGCCAGCAGACCTAGCGGGGCCTCCTACGAGCAGTACTTC. This encodes CASRPSGASYEQYF. This sequence joins TRBV6-2 or TRBV6-3 and TRBJ2-7; 9 bases fit TRBD2. The CDR3 is 14 residues long. The germline gives CDR1 MNHEY, CDR2 SVGEGT. V shed 6 bases and J 0 bases; nucleotides not matched to a gene: 3.